This TCR beta chain comes out of a study of radiation and T cells in renal cell carcinoma. A remark on this clone: Its matching antigen is unknown.

The repertoire was sequenced with immunoSEQ multiplex PCR; TCRdb's copy has only in-frame clones and lacks some. The profile covers about 130,000 clones, with roughly 90% appearing a single time and around 12% taken by the ten largest. Study-level results: From baseline, blood top tumor clonotypes peaked at 2 weeks post-radiation.

Germline V gives CDR1 LGHNA, CDR2 YNFKEQ. Trimming took off 0 bases at V and 4 bases at J, with 9 bases between the two ends. The CDR3 is 14 amino acids. Time point meaning: baseline pretreatment blood. The treatment was: 15 Gy SBRT to primary tumor, nephrectomy 4 weeks later. The clonotype comes from a woman aged 50 to 65 with renal cell carcinoma. This chain connects TRBV4-2 to TRBJ1-2; no firm D call. The material sequenced was blood, taken from a patient whose treatment included radiotherapy and nephrectomy. CDR3 sequence reads: CASSQDVRTYGYTF. In DNA, the CDR3 is TGTGCCAGCAGCCAAGATGTCAGAACCTATGGCTACACCTTC.